Below, 10 T cell receptor beta chains from the same sample are listed, as sequenced in a study of lung T cells in sarcoidosis with Löfgren's syndrome. TCRdb reanalysed the reads using MiXCR and keeps one entry per CDR3 protein. The sample lists about 4,000 distinct CDR3 sequences; 20% to 25% were seen once. The sequenced sample consisted of CD4+ T cells from bronchoalveolar lavage. The receptors stem from a human donor with sarcoidosis (Löfgren's syndrome or another form), or a control subject (not recorded which).

V gene TRBV25-1 combines with J gene TRBJ2-3, with D unclear. This CDR3 region has 15 residues. V was pared by 5 bases and J by 2 bases, with 14 bases between. Per the germline V gene, CDR1 is MGHDK and CDR2 is SYGVNS. CDR3 coding DNA: TGTGCCAGCAGTTCGGATGGGGTTCACACAGATACGCAGTATTTT. It encodes CASSSDGVHTDTQYF.

This clonotype appeared many times. The chain recombines TRBV10-3 with TRBJ1-2, with D maybe TRBD1 (6 bases). CDR3 size: 13 residues. V lost 3 bases, J lost 8 bases, and 13 bases lay in between. Germline CDR1 ENHRY, CDR2 SYGVKD. DNA for the CDR3: TGTGCCATCAGTGACATCCCAGGGGCCGGCTACACCTTC. It codes for CAISDIPGAGYTF.

With regard to this clonotype: Likely a read error: the CDR3 ends without its conserved phenylalanine or tryptophan. V usage is TRBV20-1 and J usage is TRBJ1-2; the match to TRBD1 covers 7 bases. There are 13 residues in the CDR3. In germline, CDR1 is DFQATT, CDR2 SNEGSKA (reference sequence). The CDR3 DNA follows: TGCAGCGCTAAACTTACAGGGGACTATGGCTACACCTCC. It codes for CSAKLTGDYGYTS.

By sample fraction, this clonotype is medium-sized. The chain carries TRBV5-4 and TRBJ1-1; the D is unclear. V was shortened by 1 base and J by 3 bases, with 13 bases between the two germline ends. Germline lookup yields CDR1 SGHNT and CDR2 YYREEE (reference sequence). This CDR3 contains 15 residues. The CDR3 sequence: CASSLTAHGDTEAFF. In DNA form, the CDR3 reads TGTGCCAGCAGCTTGACAGCCCATGGGGACACTGAAGCTTTCTTT.

This clonotype is deemed medium-sized. The gene calls are TRBV2 and TRBJ1-5; maybe TRBD1 (6 bases). Trimming left V 5 bases short and J 3 bases short, with 14 bases between. CDR1 and CDR2 from the germline V gene are SNHLY and FYNNEI. CDR3 length: 15 amino acids. DNA of the CDR3: TGTGCCAGCAGTATGGACAGCGTATTCAATCAGCCCCAGCATTTT. It is translated as CASSMDSVFNQPQHF.

This clonotype is medium-sized (0.01 to 0.1%) by share. The chain is built from TRBV20-1 and TRBJ2-5, with D maybe TRBD1 (6 bases). Germline V gene data show CDR1 as DFQATT and CDR2 as SNEGSKA (reference sequence). CDR3 size: 11 residues. The V end was cut by 6 bases, the J end by 5 bases, with 10 bases between. The CDR3 coding sequence is TGCAGTGCCAGGGGCGTGGAGACCCAGTACTTC. Its protein is CSARGVETQYF.

By frequency in the sample, this clonotype is large. The rearrangement uses TRBV20-1 and TRBJ2-3; 10 positions match TRBD2. The ends lost 6 bases at V and 3 bases at J; junction bases unmatched: 12. Germline values: CDR1 DFQATT, CDR2 SNEGSKA (reference sequence). The CDR3 length is 16 residues. CDR3 protein: CSAILMSGGATDTQYF. The CDR3 bases are TGCAGTGCGATCCTAATGAGCGGGGGGGCAACAGATACGCAGTATTTT.

There are many counts of this clonotype. The chain employs TRBV5-1 and TRBJ2-3; no reliable D call. This CDR3 spans 13 amino acids. Trimming cost V 3 bases and J 2 bases, with 7 bases left between them. Germline CDR1 reads SGHRS; CDR2 reads YFSETQ. CDR3 sequence (DNA): TGCGCCAGCAGCTACCCATCCACAGATACGCAGTATTTT. This translates into CASSYPSTDTQYF.

Concerning this clonotype: This may arise from a read error, as a much more abundant clone is one base away. The V and J genes are TRBV20-1 and TRBJ1-1; tentatively, D is TRBD1 (5 bases). This CDR3 region has 13 residues. Germline CDR1 is DFQATT and CDR2 is SNEGSKA (reference sequence). With 5 bases removed from V and 1 base from J, the gap between germline ends came to 11 bases. Here the CDR3 reads CSAPQDTNTEAFF. In DNA, the CDR3 is TGCAGTGCTCCACAGGATACGAACACTGAAGCTTTCTTT.

Sample share makes this clonotype medium-sized. The J gene is TRBJ1-1, the V gene TRBV5-4, with D hard to call. There are 15 residues in the CDR3. Germline V gives CDR1 SGHNT, CDR2 YYREEE (reference sequence). Between the trimmed V and J ends, which lost 4 bases and 4 bases, there was a span of 17 bases. In nucleotides, the CDR3 is TGTGCCAGCAGCCCTACGGGGTCGGCGAGCACTGAAGCTTTCTTT. Protein sequence: CASSPTGSASTEAFF.